Ten or more counts support the clone carrying this T cell receptor beta chain. Its antigen is not identified. The record originates from a study of identical twins. Study outcomes and limitations: Insertions were fewer in abundant cord blood beta clonotypes, whereas memory repertoires showed none of this pattern.

Trimming removed 7 bases at V and 1 base at J, with 7 bases between. The CDR3 has 13 residues. Each CDR3 protein gets one entry after TCRdb re-called the 5' RACE reads with MiXCR. The profile covers just under 650,000 distinct CDR3 sequences, with under 8.5% appearing a single time and roughly 1.5% taken by the ten largest. These same data were also listed under a study on yellow fever vaccine responses in identical twins.

Sample: PBMCs. The chain uses TRBV12-3 or TRBV12-4 and TRBJ2-2; D may be TRBD2 (5 bases). This clonotype originated in a woman between 18 and 30 years old in good health. CDR3 bases: TGTGCCAGCACCGGGAAGAACACCGGGGAGCTGTTTTTT. It translates to CASTGKNTGELFF.